This section outlines one T cell receptor (beta chain) sequence together with its context. Its antigen is unknown. The record has no base qualities; no much larger clone is one base away. TCRbeta CDR3 regions were sequenced with the immunoSEQ Assay. After extraction, genomic DNA underwent amplification by bias-controlled multiplex PCR, followed by high-throughput sequencing. The source study handled its data this way. To quantify the absolute abundance of every unique TCRbeta CDR3 region, sequences were collapsed and filtered. T cell fraction was estimated by normalization of TCRbeta template counts to usable DNA, with usable DNA being measured through amplification of reference genes present in all nucleated cells. Repertoire TCRs were annotated as SARS-CoV-2-specific by exact matching of V gene, CDR3 amino acid sequence and J gene to a known reactive TCR set. The reference SARS-CoV-2 TCR set came from MIRA and was filtered for enrichment in COVID-19-positive ImmuneCODE repertoires, removing public or cross-reactive TCRs. Drawing on the MIRA antigens, annotated TCRs were analysed further at the level of specific ORF or position within ORF. Breadth was defined as annotated unique rearrangements over total unique productive rearrangements; depth was the summed frequency of those rearrangements. Two-sided Wilcoxon rank-sum tests were used to compare TCR breadth between groups. The table was pulled from immuneACCESS by TCRdb, which kept in-frame rearrangements only. Such tables lose some clones; where checked, under half of the loss comes from unresolved V genes, and the rest has no known cause. The D gene and trimming were derived from the DNA, and the V and J assignments and clone size from that table. The sample table records some 640,000 clones; 89% of these occur just once. The ten largest clones capture 1.5% of the sample.

The data derive from a study of Ad26.COV2.S vaccination and SARS-CoV-2 variants (dated by TCRdb to about 2021). With respect to the entire study: Donors in the vaccine arm were drawn from COV1001, a multicentre, randomized, double-blind, placebo-controlled phase I-IIa trial testing Ad26.COV2.S in healthy adults. Ad26.COV2.S was given intramuscularly at 5x10^10 or 1x10^11 viral particles, as a single shot or as two shots 56 days apart. TCRbeta repertoire sequencing served as the tool for gauging how specific and how broad the SARS-CoV-2-reactive T cell receptors were following Ad26.COV2.S vaccination. Trial participants were randomized into five groups of five: low-dose or high-dose Ad26.COV2.S given once or twice, or placebo on both occasions. Investigators did not know the trial group allocation while performing experiments and assessing outcomes. A total of some 30 samples were included in the TCR-sequenced set, comprising some 20 Ad26.COV2.S vaccine recipients, 5 placebo recipients and 8 SARS-CoV-2 convalescent individuals.

The treatment or condition label here, explained by the study, means: some 19 received Ad26.COV2.S at low or high dose, single or two shots; roughly 5 received placebo; per-sample allocation not given. For vaccine and placebo recipients, repertoires were sequenced using samples collected on day 63 after the first injection. Cohort 1b enrolled around 23 adults aged 18-55 years at a single site in Boston, USA, between 29 July and 7 August 2020. Ad26.COV2.S was a replication-incompetent adenovirus type 26 vector expressing a prefusion-stabilized SARS-CoV-2 spike protein from the original Wuhan strain. Overall study results and their limits: The study was not powered for comparison of responses between vaccine doses or regimens. It was noted by the authors that total T cell responses may have been underestimated by the TCR breadth and depth analyses. Comparable non-spike TCR breadth was observed between vaccine and placebo recipients, consistent with only spike being contained in the vaccine. Substantial breadth of spike-specific CD8+ and CD4+ T cell responses was reported after vaccination. Ad26.COV2.S recipients had higher spike-specific TCR breadth than placebo recipients (P = 0.0014).

The TCR comes from a person aged 18 to 59 who received the Ad26.COV2.S COVID-19 vaccine or a placebo. Here the sequenced sample was peripheral blood, taken in a trial of Ad26.COV2.S vaccine versus placebo.

DNA sequence: TGTGCCAGCCACCTTGGGACAGGGTGGGCCAAAAACATTCAGTACTTC. This encodes CASHLGTGWAKNIQYF. Here the chain combines TRBV2 and TRBJ2-4; 9 nucleotides in the junction match TRBD1. Via the germline V gene, CDR1 is SNHLY and CDR2 FYNNEI. The CDR3 holds 16 amino acids from the cysteine to the phenylalanine. Only CDR3 DNA is held: 48 bases, read in frame from base 1. V is pruned by 8 bases and J by 1 base, leaving 9 bases of the junction without a gene match.